These T cell receptor beta chains were read from a single sample in a study of blood T cells in healthy people across ages. Each CDR3 protein is one row after TCRdb ran MiXCR on the 5' RACE reads. The sample lists approximately 780,000 distinct CDR3 sequences; roughly 25% were seen once. These same data were also listed under a study on T cells of mothers and their children.

The sample comprised blood. The receptors here all came from a boy younger than 18 in good health. Each CDR3 is given with its conserved first and last residue. The D gene is left open where the match is weak. Size is stated for part of the rows, as once, few or many counts, or as a class when the clone is expanded.

TRBJ2-7	TRBV2	NA	NA	TGTGCCAGCAGTGACGGACGTCAGGCGCCCTACGAGCAGTACTTC	CASSDGRQAPYEQYF
TRBJ2-1	TRBV24-1	few	TRBD2	TGTGCCACCAGTGACCCCGCTAGCGGACCCTCCTACAATGAGCAGTTCTTC	CATSDPASGPSYNEQFF
TRBJ1-2	TRBV12-3/TRBV12-4	few	NA	TGTGCCAGCAGTCCCAAAAAGCAGGGTTTCGCACCGTCAGTCTATGGCTACACCTTC	CASSPKKQGFAPSVYGYTF
TRBJ2-1	TRBV4-1	few	TRBD2	TGCGCCAGCAGCCCCCTTAGCGGGGGGGGAGACTACAATGAGCAGTTCTTC	CASSPLSGGGDYNEQFF
TRBJ2-1	TRBV12-3/TRBV12-4	NA	NA	TGTGCCAGCAGTTGGGAGACTAGGAAGAATGAGCAGTTCTTC	CASSWETRKNEQFF
TRBJ2-1	TRBV2	few	NA	TGTGCCAGCAGTGGGACGAGGGGCGCCTACAATGAGCAGTTCTTC	CASSGTRGAYNEQFF
TRBJ2-7	TRBV29-1	NA	NA	TGCAGCGTTGAAGCGGGGTCCTACTCCTACGAGCAGTACTTC	CSVEAGSYSYEQYF
TRBJ1-4	TRBV6-1	few	NA	TGTGCCAGCAGTACGGGACGATCCGGGCTTTATAATGAAAAACTGTTTTTT	CASSTGRSGLYNEKLFF
TRBJ2-5	TRBV7-2	NA	NA	TGTGCCAGCAGCTTAGTATGGGCTAGCGCTTACCAAGAGACCCAGTACTTC	CASSLVWASAYQETQYF
TRBJ1-1	TRBV2	few	TRBD1	TGTGCCAGCGGGTGGATCGAGACAGGGGTACCCACTGAAGCTTTCTTT	CASGWIETGVPTEAFF
TRBJ1-2	TRBV12-3/TRBV12-4	few	NA	TGTGCCAGCAGTTCCTACAGCCCAGAGGGTGGCTACACCTTC	CASSSYSPEGGYTF
TRBJ2-1	TRBV6-5	NA	NA	TGTGCCAGCAGTTACGAGCCAGGGAGATTCAATGAGCAGTTCTTC	CASSYEPGRFNEQFF
TRBJ2-1	TRBV7-9	NA	NA	TGTGCCAGCAGCTTGCCCAACCCGGGCAATGAGCAGTTCTTC	CASSLPNPGNEQFF
TRBJ2-7	TRBV6-1	NA	NA	TGTGCCAGCAGTGAAGGGGTGGCCTACGAGCAGTACTTC	CASSEGVAYEQYF
TRBJ2-1	TRBV7-3	few	TRBD2	TGTGCCAGCAGCTTGTCGGGGCGGGGGATATACAATGAGCAGTTCTTC	CASSLSGRGIYNEQFF
TRBJ2-7	TRBV27	few	NA	TGTGCCAGCAGTTTATCGGCCGGAGCCTACGAGCAGTACTTC	CASSLSAGAYEQYF
TRBJ2-2	TRBV5-7	NA	NA	TGTGCCAGCAGCTTAGACAGCGGCCCCACCGGGGAGCTGTTTTTT	CASSLDSGPTGELFF
TRBJ2-7	TRBV27	few	NA	TGTGCCAGCAGGGTAGTGGGGGGCCCCTACGAGCAGTACTTC	CASRVVGGPYEQYF
TRBJ1-1	TRBV6-5	NA	NA	TGTGCCAGCAGTTACTCCGGGGCGGTTAGCTCTGAAGCTTTCTTT	CASSYSGAVSSEAFF
TRBJ2-7	TRBV4-1	NA	NA	TGCGCCAGCAGCCAAGATGGTGGGACCTTCTACGAGCAGTACTTC	CASSQDGGTFYEQYF
TRBJ2-5	TRBV9	NA	NA	TGTGCCAGCAGCGTAGGGGGTCTACGGGAGACCCAGTACTTC	CASSVGGLRETQYF
TRBJ2-3	TRBV10-3	NA	NA	TGTGCCATCAAGGCAGGGGCGTCCACAGATACGCAGTATTTT	CAIKAGASTDTQYF
TRBJ1-2	TRBV19	NA	NA	TGTGCCACCCCTATGCCCGGCGGATTTTATGGCTACACCTTC	CATPMPGGFYGYTF
TRBJ1-2	TRBV5-6	few	NA	TGTGCCAGCAGCCAACTCGACAGATTGATCTATGGCTACACCTTC	CASSQLDRLIYGYTF
TRBJ2-5	TRBV12-3/TRBV12-4	few	TRBD2	TGTGCCAGCAGTCGGGTGTTAGCGGGGGACCAAGAGACCCAGTACTTC	CASSRVLAGDQETQYF
TRBJ2-5	TRBV6-5	NA	TRBD2	TGTGCCAGCGCTAGCGGGGGCCAAATCCGGTACTTC	CASASGGQIRYF
TRBJ1-2	TRBV30	NA	NA	TGTGCCTGGAGTGTAAACAGGGCACCCTATGGCTACACCTTC	CAWSVNRAPYGYTF
TRBJ2-3	TRBV7-9	few	TRBD1	TGTACCAGCAGCTTGTCTTCAGGGGGAGGCACAGATACGCAGTATTTT	CTSSLSSGGGTDTQYF
TRBJ2-1	TRBV5-4	NA	TRBD2	TGTGCCAGCAGCTTGAGACTAGCCCCTTACAATGAGCAGTTCTTC	CASSLRLAPYNEQFF
TRBJ2-3	TRBV11-3	few	TRBD2	TGTGCCAGCAGCCTAGGACTAGCGGGGTTCAGGTATTTT	CASSLGLAGFRYF
TRBJ2-5	TRBV28	few	NA	TGTGCCACCCGCCGAGGCCAAGAGACCCAGTACTTC	CATRRGQETQYF
TRBJ2-4	TRBV5-1	few	NA	TGCGCCAGCAGCGCGACACCTCTGACGGGAAACATTCAGTACTTC	CASSATPLTGNIQYF
TRBJ2-3	TRBV20-1	NA	NA	TGCAGTGCCGAGAGTGGGGCAGATACGCAGTATTTT	CSAESGADTQYF
TRBJ1-2	TRBV5-1	NA	TRBD1	TGCGCCAGCAGCTTCTCAGGGGGGGACTATGGCTACACCTTC	CASSFSGGDYGYTF
TRBJ2-2	TRBV20-1	NA	NA	TGCAGTGCTAGAGATGGGACACTGAACACCGGGGAGCTGTTTTTT	CSARDGTLNTGELFF
TRBJ2-4	TRBV4-1	NA	NA	TGCGCCAGCAGCCACCTGGGACTCGGCATTCAGTACTTC	CASSHLGLGIQYF